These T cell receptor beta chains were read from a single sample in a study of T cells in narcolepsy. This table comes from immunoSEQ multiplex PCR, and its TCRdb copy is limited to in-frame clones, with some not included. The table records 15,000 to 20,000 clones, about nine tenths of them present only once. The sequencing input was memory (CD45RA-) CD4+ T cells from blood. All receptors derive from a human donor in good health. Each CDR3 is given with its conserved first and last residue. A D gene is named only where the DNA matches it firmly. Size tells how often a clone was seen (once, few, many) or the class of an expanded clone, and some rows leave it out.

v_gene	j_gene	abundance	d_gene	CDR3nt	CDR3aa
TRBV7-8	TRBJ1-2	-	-	TGTGCCAGCAGCTTAAGGTCAGCCTACGACTATGGCTACACCTTC	CASSLRSAYDYGYTF
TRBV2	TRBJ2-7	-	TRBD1	TGTGCCAGTGCCCCCGGGACAGGGAGCTACGAGCAGTACTTC	CASAPGTGSYEQYF
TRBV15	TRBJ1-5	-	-	TGTGCCACCAGGAGTGGGCAGATCAATCAGCCCCAGCATTTT	CATRSGQINQPQHF
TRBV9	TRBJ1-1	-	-	TGTGCCAGCAGCGTCTATGTCGTCGGTGAAGCTTTCTTT	CASSVYVVGEAFF
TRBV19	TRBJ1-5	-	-	TGTGCCAGTAGTATAGACCCAAACCAGGGGCCCCAGCATTTT	CASSIDPNQGPQHF
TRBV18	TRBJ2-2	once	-	TGTGCCAGCTCACCAGAGTCTCAAGGGACCGGGGAGCTGTTTTTT	CASSPESQGTGELFF
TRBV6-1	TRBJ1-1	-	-	TGTGCCAGCACAGAGACCATGAACACTGAAGCTTTCTTT	CASTETMNTEAFF
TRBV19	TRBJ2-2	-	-	TGTGCCAGTAGTATAAGAGAGGGCCCCGGGGAGCTGTTTTTT	CASSIREGPGELFF
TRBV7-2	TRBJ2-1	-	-	TGTGCCAGCAGCTTAGCGAATGAGCAGTTCTTC	CASSLANEQFF
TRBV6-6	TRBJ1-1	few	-	TGTGCCAGCAGTTCTCCACTGGACAGTGAAGCTTTCTTT	CASSSPLDSEAFF
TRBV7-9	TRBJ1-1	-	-	TGTGCCAGCAGCCCGCAGGGGACCTCCACTGAAGCTTTCTTT	CASSPQGTSTEAFF
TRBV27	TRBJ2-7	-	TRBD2	TGTGCCAGCAGTTTTGCAGGACTAGCGGGAACCAACTACGAGCAGTACTTC	CASSFAGLAGTNYEQYF
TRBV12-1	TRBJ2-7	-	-	TGTGCCAGCAGCTTATTTTACCAGCAAGCGGGAGTAAATGTGTGCGAGCAGTACTTC	CASSLFYQQAGVNVCEQYF
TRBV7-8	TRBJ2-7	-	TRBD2	TGTGCCAGCAGCTTACTGGCTAGCGGGAGCCCCTACGAGCAGTACTTC	CASSLLASGSPYEQYF
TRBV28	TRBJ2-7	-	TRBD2	TGTGCCAGCAGCTCCGGGACTAGCGTTTACGAGCAGTACTTT	CASSSGTSVYEQYF
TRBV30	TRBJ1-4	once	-	TGTGCCTGGAGTTTTCAGGAGGGGGAAAAACTGTTTTTT	CAWSFQEGEKLFF
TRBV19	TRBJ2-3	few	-	TGTGCCAGTAGTACAAGGACTATTAGCACAGATACGCAGTATTTT	CASSTRTISTDTQYF
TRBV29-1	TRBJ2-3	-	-	TGCAGCGTTTCCCCCATGAACCAGGTGGATACGCAGTATTTT	CSVSPMNQVDTQYF
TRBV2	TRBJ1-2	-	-	TGTGCCAGCAGTACTGGTCTCTATGGCTACACCTTC	CASSTGLYGYTF
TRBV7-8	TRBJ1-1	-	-	TGTGCCAGCAGCTTAAGGGCTCGCACTGAAGCTTTCTTT	CASSLRARTEAFF
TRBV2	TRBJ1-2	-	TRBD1	TGTGCCAGCAGTCCGGGACAGAACTATGGCTACACCTTC	CASSPGQNYGYTF
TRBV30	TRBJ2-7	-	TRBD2	TGTGCCTGTAAAACTAGCGGGATAAACGAGCAGTACTTC	CACKTSGINEQYF
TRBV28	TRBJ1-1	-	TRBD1	TGTGCCACGACATTGGGACAGAGGAACACTGAAGCTTTCTTT	CATTLGQRNTEAFF
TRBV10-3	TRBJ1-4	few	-	TGTGCCATCAGCCTAGACAGCTTTGAACTGTTTTTT	CAISLDSFELFF
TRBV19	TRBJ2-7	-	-	TGTGCCAGTAGCGCGGGACTCAGGACCTACGAGCAGTACTTC	CASSAGLRTYEQYF
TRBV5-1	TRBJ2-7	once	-	TGCGCCAGCAGGCCCACGCTGGGGGGCTACGAGCAGTACTTC	CASRPTLGGYEQYF
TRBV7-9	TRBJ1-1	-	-	TGTGCCAGCAGCTTAGCGCTTCGTGGGTGGAGTGAAGCTTTCTTT	CASSLALRGWSEAFF
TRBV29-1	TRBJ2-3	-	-	TGCAGCGTTGTGGCAGGCACAGATACGCAGTATTTT	CSVVAGTDTQYF
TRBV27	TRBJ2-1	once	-	TGTGCCAGCAGTTTGAGGTTAGCGAGGGACAATGAGCAGTTCTTC	CASSLRLARDNEQFF
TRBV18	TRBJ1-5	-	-	TGTGCCAGCTCACCCTTCACGGCAGGCAATCAGCCCCAGCATTTT	CASSPFTAGNQPQHF
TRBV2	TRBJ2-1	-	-	TGTGCCAGCAGTGAAGGGTCCTTGAATGAGCAGTTCTTC	CASSEGSLNEQFF
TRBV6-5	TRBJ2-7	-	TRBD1	TGTGCCAGCGGACAGGGGCCCTACGAGCAGTACTTC	CASGQGPYEQYF
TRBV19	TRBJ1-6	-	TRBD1	TGTGCCAGTAGATCTGCGACAGGGAGCTCCTATAATTCACCCCTCCACTTT	CASRSATGSSYNSPLHF
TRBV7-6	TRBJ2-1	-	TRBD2	TGTGCCAGCAGCTTCCGGGAGGGCAATGAGCAGTTCTTC	CASSFREGNEQFF
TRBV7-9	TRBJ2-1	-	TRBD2	TGTGCCAGCAGCTTAGTTAGCGGGAGGGTCAATGAGCAGTTCTTC	CASSLVSGRVNEQFF
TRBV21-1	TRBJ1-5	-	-	TGTGCCAGCAGCCCGACCGGGACAGGATTCAATCAGCCCCAGCATTTT	CASSPTGTGFNQPQHF
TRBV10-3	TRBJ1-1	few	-	TGTGCCATCAGTGTTGCCCAGTTGAACACTGAAGCTTTCTTT	CAISVAQLNTEAFF
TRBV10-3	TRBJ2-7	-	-	TGTGCCATCAGTGAGGAGTCAGGGGCCACCTACGAGCAGTACTTC	CAISEESGATYEQYF
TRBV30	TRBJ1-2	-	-	TGTGCCTGGGGACAGTTTGGCTACACCTTC	CAWGQFGYTF
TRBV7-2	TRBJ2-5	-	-	TGTGCCAGCAGCTCTGAGCCTGGGAGTCTGGAGACCCAGTACTTC	CASSSEPGSLETQYF
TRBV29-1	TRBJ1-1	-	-	TGCAGCGTTGATGGGTTTTTTAAGAACACTGAAGCTTTCTTT	CSVDGFFKNTEAFF
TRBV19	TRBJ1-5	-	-	TGTGCCAGTAGTATGGGCACCAGGAGAATTAGCGGCAATCAGCCCCAGCATTTT	CASSMGTRRISGNQPQHF
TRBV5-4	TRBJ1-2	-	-	TGTGCCAGCAGCGGGACGGCCGGGGTTGACTATGGCTACACCTTC	CASSGTAGVDYGYTF
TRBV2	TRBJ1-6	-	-	TGTGCCAGCAGGGATGGAGGTCTCAGTTCACCCCTCCACTTT	CASRDGGLSSPLHF
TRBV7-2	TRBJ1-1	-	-	TGTGCCAGCAGCTGGGGGTTTCGCACTGAAGCTTTCTTT	CASSWGFRTEAFF
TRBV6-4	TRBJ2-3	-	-	TGTGCCAGCAGTGCCGACAGGAGCACAGATACGCAGTATTTT	CASSADRSTDTQYF
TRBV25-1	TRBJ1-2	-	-	TGTGCCAGCAGTGAATCCGGGGGTGGGGATGGCTACACCTTC	CASSESGGGDGYTF
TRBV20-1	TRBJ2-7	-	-	TGCAGTGCTAGAGTTGGATACGAGCAGTACTTC	CSARVGYEQYF
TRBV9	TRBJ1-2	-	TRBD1	TGTGCCAGCAGCGCTCACATAACCCAGGGGGCGAGCTATGGCTACACCTTC	CASSAHITQGASYGYTF
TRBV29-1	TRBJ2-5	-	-	TGCAGCGTCAAACCACAAGAGACCCAGTACTTC	CSVKPQETQYF
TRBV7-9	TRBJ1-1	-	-	TGTGCCAGCAGCTTAATTTCAGGAGACACTGAAGCTTTCTTT	CASSLISGDTEAFF
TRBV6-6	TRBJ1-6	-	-	TGTGCCAGCTCTAGATTTCGGGGGAATAATTCACCCCTCCACTTT	CASSRFRGNNSPLHF